A selection of T cell receptor beta chains follows, all from one sample in a study of long-term antiretroviral therapy in people with HIV. TCRdb's copy holds only in-frame clones and misses some; the assay was immunoSEQ multiplex PCR. Of tens of thousands of clones listed, around nine tenths are singletons. The sequencing here drew on unsorted PBMCs, taken 0.2 years before starting antiretroviral therapy. The receptor set was obtained from a man aged 18 to 30 with HIV. CDR3s include the opening cysteine and the closing phenylalanine or tryptophan. D genes are given only for firm matches. A row's size may be missing; if present it is once, few, many or a size class.

NA,TRBV7-9,13,TRBJ2-2,NA,TGTGCCAGCAGCTTAGTCCCGACCGGGGAGCTGTTTTTT,CASSLVPTGELFF
NA,TRBV4-3,14,TRBJ2-2,NA,TGCGCCAGCAGCCAAGATTGGTTTAGCGGGGAGCTGTTTTTT,CASSQDWFSGELFF
TRBD1,TRBV9,15,TRBJ1-1,NA,TGTGCCAGCAGCCCAACCGGGACAGGCCTCTCTGAAGCTTTCTTT,CASSPTGTGLSEAFF
NA,TRBV9,15,TRBJ2-1,NA,TGTGCCAGCAGCGTAGGGGGAGCAAAATACAATGAGCAGTTCTTC,CASSVGGAKYNEQFF
NA,TRBV9,15,TRBJ1-4,medium-sized,TGTGCCAGCAGCCCAACAAAGGCAACTAATGAAAAACTGTTTTTT,CASSPTKATNEKLFF
NA,TRBV4-2,13,TRBJ2-4,once,TGTGCCAGCAGCCAAGACCAGAAAAACATTCAGTACTTC,CASSQDQKNIQYF
NA,TRBV11-2,17,TRBJ1-3,NA,TGTGCCAGCAGCTCTAAAACAGGGTTCTCCTCTGGAAACACCATATATTTT,CASSSKTGFSSGNTIYF
TRBD1,TRBV19,15,TRBJ2-7,NA,TGTGCCAGTAGTATTCTCGGGACAGGGGCCTACGAGCAGTACTTC,CASSILGTGAYEQYF
NA,TRBV6-6,11,TRBJ2-3,NA,TGTGCCAGCAGTTTAACGGATACGCAGTATTTT,CASSLTDTQYF
NA,TRBV19,13,TRBJ2-7,NA,TGTGCCAGTAGTATAGCGGGGTCTAGCGAGCAGTACTTC,CASSIAGSSEQYF
NA,TRBV29-1,11,TRBJ1-5,NA,TGCAGCGTTGGTGAGGGAGGGCCCCAGCATTTT,CSVGEGGPQHF
NA,TRBV6-6,16,TRBJ2-3,NA,TGTGCCAGCAGTTACTCGACCGGTGAGAGCACAGATACGCAGTATTTT,CASSYSTGESTDTQYF
TRBD2,TRBV6-5,13,TRBJ2-1,NA,TGTGCCAGCGGAGTAGCGGGGTACAATGAGCAGTTCTTC,CASGVAGYNEQFF
NA,TRBV5-1,15,TRBJ2-5,once,TGCGCCAGCACACTTGGGGGTGGGGGCCAAGAGACCCAGTACTTC,CASTLGGGGQETQYF
NA,TRBV27,15,TRBJ2-2,NA,TGTGCCAGCAGTTTAGATGGAAGTAACACCGGGGAGCTGTTTTTT,CASSLDGSNTGELFF
TRBD2,TRBV28,12,TRBJ2-7,NA,TGTGCCAGCGCGGGGGGGGGTTACGAGCAGTACTTC,CASAGGGYEQYF
NA,TRBV4-1,18,TRBJ2-7,few,TGCGCCAGCAGCCAAGAGGGACTTGCCAGGGGCCAATCCTACGAGCAGTACTTC,CASSQEGLARGQSYEQYF
NA,TRBV6-4,15,TRBJ2-3,NA,TGTGCCAGCAGTGAAAACGGACTGCGCACAGATACGCAGTATTTT,CASSENGLRTDTQYF
TRBD1,TRBV20-1,11,TRBJ2-7,NA,TGCAGTGCTCCGGGACAGGGAAGGCAGTACTTC,CSAPGQGRQYF
NA,TRBV27,13,TRBJ2-3,NA,TGTGCCAGCAGTTTATTAAGGTGGGATACGCAGTATTTT,CASSLLRWDTQYF
NA,TRBV6-6,13,TRBJ1-2,NA,TGTGCCAGCATCGCCAGTATGAACTATGGCTACACCTTC,CASIASMNYGYTF
TRBD1,TRBV6-1,13,TRBJ2-7,NA,TGTGCCAGCAGAGAAGGGGGCCTCTACGAGCAGTACTTC,CASREGGLYEQYF
NA,TRBV7-8,15,TRBJ2-7,NA,TGTGCCAGCAGCTTAGGGGTATCCTTAATCTACGAGCAGTACTTC,CASSLGVSLIYEQYF
TRBD1,TRBV4-2,19,TRBJ1-4,NA,TGTGCCAGCAGCCAAGATCAGATGCGGACAGGGTTGGGGAATGAAAAACTGTTTTTT,CASSQDQMRTGLGNEKLFF
NA,TRBV7-9,15,TRBJ2-3,once,TGTGCCAGCAGCCCACAGGCTAGCGACACAGATACGCAGTATTTT,CASSPQASDTDTQYF
NA,TRBV6-5,11,TRBJ2-7,NA,TGTGCCAGCAGAGACTCCTACGAGCAGTACTTC,CASRDSYEQYF
NA,TRBV11-2,15,TRBJ1-5,NA,TGTGCCAGCAGCTTAGGGACAAGTAGCAATCAGCCCCAGCATTTT,CASSLGTSSNQPQHF
TRBD1,TRBV5-1,13,TRBJ2-1,NA,TGCGCCAGCAGCGATATCAGGGGGAATGAGCAGTTCTTC,CASSDIRGNEQFF
NA,TRBV7-2,17,TRBJ2-5,NA,TGTGCCAGCAGCTACACTCGTTCGGGAGCAGGTCAAGAGACCCAGTACTTC,CASSYTRSGAGQETQYF
NA,TRBV2,15,TRBJ2-5,NA,TGTGCCAGCACCGGTAGCTCTAAGTGGCAAGAGACCCAGTACTTC,CASTGSSKWQETQYF
NA,TRBV28,13,TRBJ2-2,NA,TGTGCCAGCAGTACCTCCAGGGGCGGGGAGCTGTTTTTT,CASSTSRGGELFF
NA,TRBV27,17,TRBJ2-1,NA,TGTGCCAGCAGAGACCGCGGGATTGGCAGCGCCTACAATGAGCAGTTCTTC,CASRDRGIGSAYNEQFF
TRBD2,TRBV19,16,TRBJ2-3,NA,TGTGCCAGTAGTATAGGGGCTAGCGGAAGCACAGATACGCAGTATTTT,CASSIGASGSTDTQYF
NA,TRBV5-4,15,TRBJ1-2,NA,TGTGCCAGCAGCCCAAGTCGGGGGAAGGCAGATGGCTACACCTTC,CASSPSRGKADGYTF
NA,TRBV18,14,TRBJ2-1,NA,TGTGCCAGCTCACCACAGGGCCGGGACAATGAGCAGTTCTTC,CASSPQGRDNEQFF
NA,TRBV7-6,13,TRBJ2-7,NA,TGTGCCAGCAGCGGCGGGCCCGGCTACGAGCAGTACTTC,CASSGGPGYEQYF
TRBD1,TRBV6-1,14,TRBJ2-5,once,TGTGCCAGCAGTGAGGGGGACAGCAGAGAGACCCAGTACTTC,CASSEGDSRETQYF
NA,TRBV7-2,14,TRBJ1-2,NA,TGTGCCAGCAGCCTGGCCCTCCCAGAACATGGCTACACCTTC,CASSLALPEHGYTF
NA,TRBV6-1,12,TRBJ2-5,NA,TGTGCCAGCAGTGAAACGGGAGAGACCCAGTACTTC,CASSETGETQYF
TRBD2,TRBV13,14,TRBJ2-1,NA,TGTGCCAGCAGCTCCATCGAGGGAGGGAATGAGCAGTTCTTC,CASSSIEGGNEQFF
TRBD2,TRBV29-1,16,TRBJ2-1,NA,TGCAGCGTTAAAGAGCGAACCGGGGACTATAGGCCGGAGCAGTTCTTC,CSVKERTGDYRPEQFF
NA,TRBV30,15,TRBJ1-1,NA,TGTGCCTGGGAGAAACCGACAGGTTACCGTACTGAAGCTTTCTTT,CAWEKPTGYRTEAFF